The entry that follows covers one T cell receptor beta chain sequence. What it binds is unknown. The sample belongs to a study of blood T cells in healthy people across ages. Notes on the study in general: In older individuals, TCR beta diversity per million T cells was lower, falling roughly linearly with age. Higher diversity, along with more naive CD4+ cells, distinguished long-lived donors from aged donors.

Healthy Caucasian individuals from Russia aged about 6 to 95 were enrolled as donors. The second PCR ran about 6 to 11 cycles with a sample-barcoded 5' primer and J-beta primers. In TCRdb, the 5' RACE reads were re-called with MiXCR into one record per CDR3 protein. The sample includes about 720,000 distinct CDR3 sequences, just under 25% of them seen just once. Per germline, CDR1 LGHNA and CDR2 YSLEER. This CDR3 has 14 amino acids. This sample also appeared in a second study, on T cells of mothers and their children.

The TCR was taken from a boy between 10 and 17 years old in good health. V and J are TRBV4-3 and TRBJ2-5; a weak D match, TRBD2 (5 bases). The J call may be mistaken, given a closer DNA end match to TRBJ2-1. Sequences were obtained from blood. CDR3 residues: CASSQDSPSREQFF. CDR3 in DNA: TGCGCCAGCAGCCAAGATAGTCCTAGCCGTGAGCAGTTCTTC.